The rows below give T cell receptor beta chains drawn from one sample of a study of T-cell memory formation after mild COVID-19. One entry per CDR3 protein results from TCRdb running MiXCR on the 5' RACE reads. This sample has about 500,000 distinct CDR3 sequences, with roughly 20% found just once. The sample comprised PBMCs or a T cell subset sorted from them (not recorded which). The receptors come from an adult woman who had mild COVID-19 (a few samples of this study predate the infection). Cell type and time point are not known. Both conserved end residues are part of each CDR3. The order of the fields is CDR3 length, J gene, V gene, CDR3 protein.

13 | TRBJ2-1 | TRBV6-6 | CASREREINEQFF
15 | TRBJ2-3 | TRBV20-1 | CSARDPQRTTDTQYF
14 | TRBJ1-1 | TRBV6-5 | CASTTDRMNTEAFF
16 | TRBJ2-1 | TRBV7-2 | CASSLLGTRGGNEQFF
17 | TRBJ1-2 | TRBV12-3/TRBV12-4 | CASSPNGQGFGDYGYTF
15 | TRBJ1-1 | TRBV7-9 | CASSDFYQEKTEAFF
15 | TRBJ2-7 | TRBV3-1 | CASSQGRAPSYEQYF
16 | TRBJ2-5 | TRBV11-1 | CASSRGTDPPQETQYF
14 | TRBJ1-1 | TRBV11-2 | CASSTQQGATEAFF
14 | TRBJ1-2 | TRBV12-3/TRBV12-4 | CASSSKTGYYGYTF
12 | TRBJ1-1 | TRBV5-1 | CASSGQGGEAFF
12 | TRBJ2-7 | TRBV7-9 | CASSRATVEKYF
15 | TRBJ2-1 | TRBV12-3/TRBV12-4 | CASTQIGGRHNEQFF
13 | TRBJ2-3 | TRBV30 | CAWGPYSTDTQYF
15 | TRBJ2-2 | TRBV25-1 | CASSAYRRDTGELFF
15 | TRBJ2-1 | TRBV7-6 | CASSLAQGLRNEQFF
15 | TRBJ2-1 | TRBV4-3 | CASSQVALVMDEQFF
14 | TRBJ1-5 | TRBV7-8 | CASSLHREDQPQHF
12 | TRBJ1-1 | TRBV6-6 | CASSPKNTEAFF